The sequence of this TCR beta chain was determined in a study of CD8 T cells in Susac syndrome. Study-level points and caveats: CD4+ repertoires of Susac syndrome patients lacked detectable clonal expansion.

Notes on this clonotype: The antigen remains unidentified.

Negative isolation yielded CD8+ and CD4+ T cells; FACS enriched TEMRA cells. CDR3 length: 14 amino acids. The germline V gene encodes CDR1 MNHEY and CDR2 SVGEGT. V lost 4 bases, J lost 4 bases, and 11 bases lay in between. Random hexamers were used to reverse transcribe the RNA input (about 0.5 to 1 ug). TCRdb re-called the immunoSEQ multiplex PCR reads with MiXCR, one entry per CDR3 protein. The table includes about 180,000 distinct CDR3 sequences, 90% to 95% detected once. The chain has TRBV6-2 or TRBV6-3 and TRBJ2-1; no clear D. The TCR originated in a human donor with Susac syndrome. Material: CD4+ T cells from PBMCs. This CDR3 reads CASSSISQYNEQFF. The CDR3 DNA reads as TGTGCCAGCAGTTCTATCAGCCAGTACAATGAGCAGTTCTTC.